These 18 T cell receptor beta chains were all obtained from the same sample, sequenced in a study of early T cells in non-severe SARS-CoV-2 infection. TCRdb re-analysed the 5' RACE reads in MiXCR, keeping a single row per CDR3 protein. The data hold nearly 95,000 distinct CDR3 sequences, with 16% observed a single time. The sample here was whole blood, taken at baseline. All receptors derive from an adult who was a healthcare worker with PCR-confirmed SARS-CoV-2 infection or an uninfected control (not recorded which).

This clonotype was observed many times. The chain joins TRBV6-6 to TRBJ2-2; 7 bases agree with TRBD2. This CDR3 comprises 14 residues. The V and J ends lost 4 bases and 3 bases, in that order; junction bases with no gene match: 2. The germline V gene has CDR1 MNHNY and CDR2 SVGAGI (reference sequence). This chain's CDR3 is CASSFAGDTGELFF. The CDR3 region has the DNA TGTGCCAGCAGTTTCGCGGGGGACACCGGGGAGCTGTTTTTT.

This clonotype showed up just a few times. The chain joins TRBV12-3 or TRBV12-4 to TRBJ2-1; perhaps TRBD2 as D (5 bases). V shed 5 bases and J shed 12 bases, with 11 bases lying between them. There are 11 residues in the CDR3. Here the CDR3 reads CASSQRLSQFF. The CDR3 DNA is TGTGCCAGCAGTCAGCGACTATCGCAGTTCTTC.

J is TRBJ2-3 and V is TRBV11-2; the D is unclear. This CDR3 is 13 amino acids long. Germline CDR1 and CDR2: SGHAT and FQNNGV. Trimming took 1 base from V and 5 from J, leaving 7 bases between them. CDR3 sequence reads: CASSLGFRDTQYF. CDR3 DNA: TGTGCCAGCAGCTTAGGTTTTCGAGATACGCAGTATTTT.

This clonotype has more than one count but fewer than ten. The rearrangement links TRBV7-2 to TRBJ2-3, with 8 bases that match TRBD2. The V segment lost 1 base and the J segment 5 bases; nucleotides outside the gene matches: 2. The CDR3 has 14 residues. Germline CDR1 and CDR2: SGHTA and FQGNSA. The DNA of the CDR3 is TGTGCCAGCAGCTTAGTCCTAGCGGGAGATACGCAGTATTTT. It encodes CASSLVLAGDTQYF.

J is TRBJ2-1 and V is TRBV27; 9 bases agree with TRBD2. The germline gives CDR1 MNHEY, CDR2 SMNVEV (reference sequence). This CDR3 has 22 residues. V shed 6 bases, J shed 4 bases, and the junction held 28 bases outside the gene matches. The CDR3 nucleotides read TGTGCCAGCAGCAGGAACCGTGGGGGCGGGAGGGCCCATACATATTCTTACAATGAGCAGTTCTTC. Its translation is CASSRNRGGGRAHTYSYNEQFF.

This clonotype was observed a handful of times. This rearrangement joins TRBV12-3 or TRBV12-4 to TRBJ2-5; D unclear. CDR3 size: 15 residues. Trimming shortened V by 3 bases and J by 5 bases, and 16 bases separated the two germline ends. CDR3 loop: CASSLGSSWRETQYF. Here the CDR3 DNA reads TGTGCCAGCAGTTTGGGGTCTAGTTGGCGGGAGACCCAGTACTTC.

The rearrangement links TRBV9 to TRBJ2-3, with 7 positions matching TRBD1. The CDR3 totals 17 residues. Germline V CDR1 and CDR2: SGDLS, YYNGEE. After removal of 4 bases from V and 0 bases from J, the junction contained 11 bases not matched to a gene. The CDR3 DNA sequence: TGTGCCAGCAGCCCACGGGACAGACTGTGGAGCACAGATACGCAGTATTTT. Protein: CASSPRDRLWSTDTQYF. The full variable domain, in which reference TRBV9 and TRBJ2-3 provide the parts outside the CDR3, is DSGVTQTPKHLITATGQRVTLRCSPRSGDLSVYWYQQSLDQGLQFLIQYYNGEERAKGNILERFSAQQFPDLHSELNLSSLELGDSALYFCASSPRDRLWSTDTQYFGPGTRLTVL.

V gene TRBV7-9 combines with J gene TRBJ2-1, with 10 bases lining up with TRBD1. Germline CDR1 reads SEHNR; CDR2 reads FQNEAQ (reference sequence). The CDR3 is 15 amino acids. V lost 6 bases and J lost 5; bases outside the gene matches: 7. DNA for the CDR3: TGTGCCAGCAGACCCGGGACAGGGGCCAACAATGAGCAGTTCTTC. Its protein product is CASRPGTGANNEQFF.

Here the CDR3 reads CASSLGWQDYGYTF. CDR3 nucleotide sequence: TGTGCCAGCAGCTTAGGTTGGCAGGATTATGGCTACACCTTC. The gene calls are TRBV7-9 and TRBJ1-2; the D is unclear. Trimming removed 1 base at V and 5 bases at J, with 11 bases between. The CDR3 contains 14 residues. Germline V lookup: CDR1 SEHNR, CDR2 FQNEAQ (reference sequence).

The J gene is TRBJ2-3, the V gene TRBV12-3 or TRBV12-4; maybe TRBD2 (7 bases). The V gene lost 9 bases and the J gene lost 5 bases, with 15 bases spanning the gap. This CDR3 is 13 amino acids long. The CDR3 spells CASRRGGGDTQYF. The CDR3 bases are TGTGCCAGTCGTAGAGGGGGGGGAGATACGCAGTATTTT.

This clonotype was counted only a few times. The chain carries TRBV5-1 and TRBJ2-1; 8 bases fit TRBD1. Germline V CDR1 and CDR2: SGHRS, YFSETQ. The CDR3 covers 16 residues. The V segment lost 0 bases and the J segment 10 bases; nucleotides outside the gene matches: 12. The CDR3 spells CASSLDGGQGVREQFF. The CDR3 DNA is TGCGCCAGCAGCTTGGATGGCGGACAGGGTGTACGGGAGCAGTTCTTC.

This clonotype has only a few counts. The rearrangement uses TRBV19 and TRBJ2-5; D unresolved. The CDR3 loop spans 13 amino acids. Between the trimmed V and J ends, which lost 3 bases and 5 bases, there was a span of 10 bases. Per the germline V gene, CDR1 is LNHDA and CDR2 is SQIVND (reference sequence). The CDR3 nucleotides read TGTGCCAGTAGTATGGGCGGTCGCGAGACCCAGTACTTC. It yields the protein CASSMGGRETQYF.

This clonotype was picked up a small number of times. V usage is TRBV14 and J usage is TRBJ2-1; 8 bases line up with TRBD2. Germline-derived CDR1 and CDR2 are SGHDN and FVKESK. With 6 bases clipped from V and 4 bases from J, the junction kept 8 bases outside the gene matches. This CDR3 is 15 amino acids long. The CDR3 DNA follows: TGTGCCAGCAGTCCCCATGAGCGGGAGTACAATGAGCAGTTCTTC. Translating gives CASSPHEREYNEQFF.

A few counts support this clonotype. The genes are TRBV4-1 and TRBJ1-6; D is uncertain. Trimming removed 0 bases at V and 10 bases at J, with 10 bases between. The germline CDR1 and CDR2 sequences are MGHRA and YSYEKL. The CDR3 length is 14 residues. The CDR3 region has the DNA TGCGCCAGCAGCCAAGATCGGCAGGTCTCACCCCTCCACTTT. This codes for CASSQDRQVSPLHF.

This clonotype was seen at least ten times. The CDR3 loop is CASSPPSGGNYGYTF. For the CDR3, the DNA is TGTGCCAGCAGCCCACCTTCAGGAGGGAACTATGGCTACACCTTC. The rearrangement links TRBV5-6 to TRBJ1-2, with D uncertain. The length of the CDR3 is 15 residues. Per germline, CDR1 SGHDT and CDR2 YYEEEE. Trimming shortened V by 4 bases and J by 2 bases, and 15 bases separated the two germline ends.

This clonotype turned up a few times. The chain carries TRBV20-1 and TRBJ2-7; no firm D call. Per the germline V gene, CDR1 is DFQATT and CDR2 is SNEGSKA (reference sequence). The ends were cut back, 0 bases at V and 2 bases at J, with 14 bases in the middle. The CDR3 is 15 amino acids. The CDR3 DNA is TGCAGTGCTAGAGATCCTTTGGGCGGAGCCTACGAGCAGTACTTC. Translating gives CSARDPLGGAYEQYF.

This clonotype has a handful of counts. J is TRBJ2-2 and V is TRBV12-3 or TRBV12-4, with D possibly being TRBD1 or TRBD2 (5 bases each). The germline V and J ends were trimmed by 5 bases and 3 bases, with 16 bases remaining between them. The CDR3 extends over 16 amino acids. DNA of the CDR3: TGTGCCAGCAGTCCCTTAGGGGAGAGGGACACCGGGGAGCTGTTTTTT. This sequence encodes CASSPLGERDTGELFF.

This chain connects TRBV28 to TRBJ2-7; 8 nucleotides agree with TRBD2. Germline trimming cut 4 bases from V and 2 bases from J; bases unmatched to any gene: 7. Germline V gives CDR1 MDHEN, CDR2 SYDVKM. CDR3 length equals 15 residues. This CDR3 is CASSWASGGTYEQYF. For the CDR3, the DNA is TGTGCCAGCAGTTGGGCCAGCGGGGGAACCTACGAGCAGTACTTC.